The table lists the clone carrying this T cell receptor (beta chain) with a count of one. CDR1 SGHTA and CDR2 FQGNSA come from the germline V gene. The CDR3 covers 14 residues. The V gene lost 4 bases and the J gene lost 7 bases, with 14 bases spanning the gap. This entry is derived from a study of blood T cell repertoires in COVID-19. Overall study context: Acute and convalescent COVID-19 specimens originated in the United States, Italy and Spain. Sample material is recorded as cDNA or gDNA derived from T cells, B-cell-depleted T cells, or PBMCs.

In the authors' workflow: Reference gene primers were amplified, and this amplification served to estimate nucleated cell counts. Produced via immunoSEQ multiplex PCR; TCRdb's table is partial and in-frame only. The DNA gave D and trimming, while V, J and clone size come from that table. Of some 200,000 clones listed, about 90% are singletons. Symptom resolution, clearance, or two negative PCRs marked the recovered donors of Cohort 3. Sequencing was carried out using PBMCs or T cells enriched from blood (not recorded which). This sequence joins TRBV7-2 and TRBJ2-4; D remains ambiguous. The source is a woman aged 25 to 45 who had recovered from COVID-19. The CDR3 protein is CASSSARSVNIQYF. Written as DNA, the CDR3 is TGTGCCAGCAGCTCCGCTCGGAGTGTCAACATTCAGTACTTC.